The clone carrying this TCR beta chain has a single count. Antigen specificity is unknown. The repertoire was sequenced with immunoSEQ multiplex PCR; TCRdb's copy has only in-frame clones and lacks some. The sample includes roughly 2,500,000 clones, more than 85% of them seen just once. This sample was taken from a study of shared clonotypes between healthy human individuals. General study points: Sharing across four donors was highest in naive CD4 (around 5%) and lowest in memory CD8 (roughly 0.4%). The expectation was that sequencing depth would affect clonotype sharing among donors.

Losses at the gene ends were 5 bases for V and 4 bases for J; bases not matched to a gene: 10. CDR3 size: 15 residues. The germline gives CDR1 MDHEN, CDR2 SYDVKM. Specimen: naive CD4+ T cells from PBMCs. The sample's subset: CD45RA+ positively selected. The chain joins TRBV28 to TRBJ1-2; TRBD1 matches 7 bases. The TCR sequence derives from a man aged 18 to 30 in good health. Some clones in this sample may be carry-over from other donors' samples. The CDR3 reads CASSIMTRDSYGYTF. CDR3 DNA sequence: TGTGCCAGCAGTATTATGACCCGGGACAGCTATGGCTACACCTTC.